This T cell receptor (beta chain) was obtained from a study of T cell changes during pregnancy in multiple sclerosis. Only a few counts were recorded for this clone. TCRdb's copy holds only in-frame clones and misses some; the assay was immunoSEQ multiplex PCR. The sample records about 76,000 clones, roughly 92% being singletons. In germline, CDR1 is MRHNA, CDR2 SNTAGT. V was trimmed by 4 bases and J by 3 bases, leaving 12 bases between them. The CDR3 loop spans 15 amino acids. The chain recombines TRBV6-4 with TRBJ2-2; weak D call: TRBD1 (8 bases). The source was peripheral blood, collected after pregnancy. The sequence was obtained from a female donor in good health, enrolled as a control in a pregnancy study. CDR3 bases: TGTGCCAGCAGTGTCACAGGGGGGGACACCGGGGAGCTGTTTTTT. Translated: CASSVTGGDTGELFF.